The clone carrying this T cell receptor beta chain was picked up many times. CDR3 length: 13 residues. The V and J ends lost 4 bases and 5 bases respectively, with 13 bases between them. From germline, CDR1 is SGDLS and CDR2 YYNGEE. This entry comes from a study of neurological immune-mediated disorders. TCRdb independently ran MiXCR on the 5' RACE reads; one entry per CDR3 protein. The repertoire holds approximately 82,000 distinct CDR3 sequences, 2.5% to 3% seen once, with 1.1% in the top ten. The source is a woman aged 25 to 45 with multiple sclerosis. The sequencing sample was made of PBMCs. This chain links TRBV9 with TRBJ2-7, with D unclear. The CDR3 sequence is CASSPSGSDEQYF. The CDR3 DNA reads TGTGCCAGCAGCCCCTCGGGTTCAGACGAGCAGTACTTC.